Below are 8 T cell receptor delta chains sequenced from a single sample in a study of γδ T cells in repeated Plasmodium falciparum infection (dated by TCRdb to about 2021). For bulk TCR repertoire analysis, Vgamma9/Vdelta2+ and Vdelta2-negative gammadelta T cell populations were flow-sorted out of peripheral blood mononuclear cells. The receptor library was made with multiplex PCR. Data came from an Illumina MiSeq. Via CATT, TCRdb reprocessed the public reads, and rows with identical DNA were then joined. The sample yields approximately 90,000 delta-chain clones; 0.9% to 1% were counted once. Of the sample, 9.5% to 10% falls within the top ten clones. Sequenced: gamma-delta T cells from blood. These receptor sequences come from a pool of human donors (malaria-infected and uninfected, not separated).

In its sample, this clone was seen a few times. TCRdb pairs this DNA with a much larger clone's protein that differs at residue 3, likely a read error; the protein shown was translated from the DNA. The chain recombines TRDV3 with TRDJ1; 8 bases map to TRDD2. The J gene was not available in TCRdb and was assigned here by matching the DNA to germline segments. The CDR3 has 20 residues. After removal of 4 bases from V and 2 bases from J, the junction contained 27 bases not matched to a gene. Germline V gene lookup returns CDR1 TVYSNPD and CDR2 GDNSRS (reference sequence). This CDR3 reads CAYTGLPIIVSPRTTDKLIF. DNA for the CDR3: TGTGCCTATACTGGCCTTCCTATTATCGTTAGCCCAAGAACGACCGATAAACTCATCTTT.

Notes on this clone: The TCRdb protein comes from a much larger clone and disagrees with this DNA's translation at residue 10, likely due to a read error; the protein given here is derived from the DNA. In nucleotides, the CDR3 is TGTGCTCTTGGGGACTGCACTGGGGGACACGAGAAACTCATCTTT. Translation: CALGDCTGGHEKLIF. The genes are TRDV1 and TRDJ1, with 9 bases identical to TRDD3. The CDR3 is made up of 15 amino acids. Looked up from germline, CDR1 is TSWWSYY and CDR2 is QGS. Trimming at V came to 3 bases and at J to 8 bases, leaving 10 bases not matched to a gene.

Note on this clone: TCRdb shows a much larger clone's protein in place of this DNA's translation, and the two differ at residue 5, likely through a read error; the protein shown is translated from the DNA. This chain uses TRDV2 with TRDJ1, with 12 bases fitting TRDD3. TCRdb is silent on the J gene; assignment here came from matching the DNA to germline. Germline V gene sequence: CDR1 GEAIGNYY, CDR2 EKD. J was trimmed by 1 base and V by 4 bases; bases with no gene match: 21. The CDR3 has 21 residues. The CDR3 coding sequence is TGTGCCTGTGATCAGTGCCTTCCTACTACTGGGGGATACAGGTCCACCGATAAACTCATCTTT. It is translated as CACDQCLPTTGGYRSTDKLIF.

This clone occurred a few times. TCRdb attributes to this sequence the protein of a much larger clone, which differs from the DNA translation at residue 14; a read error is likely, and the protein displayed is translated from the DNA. The chain's CDR3 is CALGERLILRLLGGEYTDKLIF. The CDR3 coding sequence is TGTGCTCTTGGGGAACGTTTAATCCTACGTCTTCTGGGGGGTGAGTACACCGATAAACTCATCTTT. The chain recombines TRDV1 with TRDJ1; possible D gene TRDD3, 7 bases. This CDR3 contains 22 residues. Trimming took off 1 base at V and 0 bases at J, with 30 bases between the two ends. The germline CDR1 and CDR2 sequences are TSWWSYY and QGS.

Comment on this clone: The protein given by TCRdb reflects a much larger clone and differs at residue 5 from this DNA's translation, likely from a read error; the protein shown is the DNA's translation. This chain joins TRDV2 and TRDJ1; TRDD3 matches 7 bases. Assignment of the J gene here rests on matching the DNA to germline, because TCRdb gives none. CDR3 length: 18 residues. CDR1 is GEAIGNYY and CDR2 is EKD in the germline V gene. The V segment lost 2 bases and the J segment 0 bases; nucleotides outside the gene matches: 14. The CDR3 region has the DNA TGTGCCTGTGACAACGTGGGCGGGGGATTACCTTACACCGATAAACTCATCTTT. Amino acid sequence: CACDNVGGGLPYTDKLIF.

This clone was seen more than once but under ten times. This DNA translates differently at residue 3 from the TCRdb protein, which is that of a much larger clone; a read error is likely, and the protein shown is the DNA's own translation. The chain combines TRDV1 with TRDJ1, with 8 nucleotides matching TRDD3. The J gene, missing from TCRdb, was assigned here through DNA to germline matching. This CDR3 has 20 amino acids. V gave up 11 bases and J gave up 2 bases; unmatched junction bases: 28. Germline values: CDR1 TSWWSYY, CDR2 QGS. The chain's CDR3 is CASGGSTFPVLLGDTDKLIF. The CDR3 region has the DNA TGTGCTTCAGGGGGCTCGACTTTCCCCGTACTGTTGGGGGATACCGATAAACTCATCTTT.

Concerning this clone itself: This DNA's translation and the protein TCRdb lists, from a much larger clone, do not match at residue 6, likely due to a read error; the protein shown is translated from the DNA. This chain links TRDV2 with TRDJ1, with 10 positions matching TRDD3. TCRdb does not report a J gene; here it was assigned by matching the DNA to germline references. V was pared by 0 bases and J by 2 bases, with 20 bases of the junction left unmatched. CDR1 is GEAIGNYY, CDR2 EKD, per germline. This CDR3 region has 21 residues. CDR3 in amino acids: CACDTTTLLGDVETLTDKLIF. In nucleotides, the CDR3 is TGTGCCTGTGACACCACAACTCTACTGGGGGATGTTGAGACCCTGACCGATAAACTCATCTTT.

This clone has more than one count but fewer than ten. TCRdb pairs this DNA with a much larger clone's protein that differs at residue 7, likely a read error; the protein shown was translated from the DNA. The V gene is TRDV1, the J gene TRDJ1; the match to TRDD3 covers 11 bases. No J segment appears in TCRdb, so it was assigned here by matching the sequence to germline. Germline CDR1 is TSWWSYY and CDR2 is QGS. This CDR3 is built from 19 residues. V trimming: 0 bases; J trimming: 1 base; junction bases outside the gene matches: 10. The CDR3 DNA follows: TGTGCTCTTGGGGAACTCTGTCCTACATGGGGGATACGCACCGATAAACTCATCTTT. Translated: CALGELCPTWGIRTDKLIF.